This TCR beta chain was obtained from a study of cytomegalovirus exposure and HLA in healthy donors. On the study more broadly: Unique TCR beta sequences numbering about 100 million came from 150 million to 200 million T cells in an earlier analysis.

The PCR employed 60 Vbeta primers together with 13 Jbeta primers. Clones were sequenced by immunoSEQ multiplex PCR, and TCRdb holds only the in-frame ones, with some missing. The profile shows around 130,000 clones, approximately 75% of them singletons. With respect to this clone: Its specificity is not known.

This CDR3 is built from 14 residues. The V end lost 5 bases, the J end lost 4 bases, and 14 bases lay between the germline ends. Germline assignment: CDR1 SNHLY and CDR2 FYNNEI. Study-level results: CMV serostatus alone was available as immune exposure information. In a later analysis, TCR beta V- and J-gene trimming showed a link to a missense DCLRE1C variant. Common viral pathogens (according to a later analysis) appeared linked to several of the most significant clusters.

The sequencing input was PBMCs. The origin of this receptor is a man aged 40-50 years in good health and CMV-seronegative. V and J are TRBV2 and TRBJ1-1; D may be TRBD1 (5 bases). The CDR3: CASSLAHGGTEAFF. The CDR3 DNA is TGTGCCAGCAGTTTGGCCCACGGGGGCACTGAAGCTTTCTTT.